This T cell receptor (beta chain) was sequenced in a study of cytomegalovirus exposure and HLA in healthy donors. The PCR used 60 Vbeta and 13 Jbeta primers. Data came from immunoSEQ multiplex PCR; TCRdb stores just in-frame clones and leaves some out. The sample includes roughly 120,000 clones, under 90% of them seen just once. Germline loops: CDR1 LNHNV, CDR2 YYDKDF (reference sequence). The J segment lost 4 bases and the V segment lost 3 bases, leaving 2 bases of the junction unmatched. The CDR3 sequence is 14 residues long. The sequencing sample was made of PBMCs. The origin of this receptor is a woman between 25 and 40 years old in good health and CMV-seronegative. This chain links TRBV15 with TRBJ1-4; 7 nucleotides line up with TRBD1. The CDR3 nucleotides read TGTGCCACCAGCAGCCAGGGGGATAATGAAAAACTGTTTTTT. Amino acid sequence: CATSSQGDNEKLFF.